A selection of T cell receptor beta chains follows, all from one sample in a study of blood T cell repertoires in COVID-19. The assay was immunoSEQ multiplex PCR, and TCRdb's table has in-frame clones only and misses some. This sample has 60,000 to 75,000 clones; around 87% occur once, and the top ten carry approximately 4%. Sample: peripheral blood. All receptors come from a human donor in a cohort sampled during active COVID-19. Each CDR3 is given without its conserved first and last residue. Fields, in order: CDR3 length, V gene, CDR3 protein.

>11|TRBV25-1
ASSVTGWHEQY
>10|TRBV23-1
ASSQKVREAF
>14|TRBV5-6
ASSLGSGTGAHEQY
>12|TRBV7-2
ASSLSGLAGEQY
>14|TRBV4-3
ASSHDRQGASQEQY
>15|TRBV7-2
ASSLFSGAGYDTEAF
>9|TRBV30
AWTVTYEQY
>12|TRBV3-1/TRBV3-2
ASSQTGLSYEQY
>10|TRBV4-3
ASSLAGDGYT
>11|TRBV9
ASSVAWGYEQF
>10|TRBV7-2
ASSPMRTEAF
>13|TRBV9
ASSSDGQGPYEQY
>14|TRBV6-5
ASSYTLAGASVTQY
>11|TRBV5-1
ASSWGLYTEAF
>11|TRBV6-6
ASSEGLGDGYT
>13|TRBV4-3
ASSQVRGSNQPQH
>11|TRBV11-2
ASSLGSSYEQY
>11|TRBV7-6
ASSLGTGYEQY
>15|TRBV2
ASSRTPGTGGTDTQY
>12|TRBV9
ASSVLTENSPLH
>13|TRBV24-1
ATSEGLAGGNEQF
>13|TRBV4-1
ASSEGPTLPYEQY
>16|TRBV4-3
ASSQGRDPGGSYNEQF
>15|TRBV5-8
ASSSRGIWGDAYEQY
>13|TRBV18
ASSPRTGSNYGYT
>13|TRBV15
ATSELKGAYNEQF
>13|TRBV7-9
ASAPGQGMNTEAF
>11|TRBV30
AWSVDSNSPLH
>14|TRBV6-6
ASTRQGVSQNSPLH
>10|TRBV7-9
ASSQGPQPQH
>13|TRBV4-3
ASSQDGTAHYGYT
>9|TRBV7-9
ASSVGHEQF
>12|TRBV5-1
ASSPSRPQETQY
>13|TRBV5-1
ASSTGTGSYSPLH
>13|TRBV4-1
ASSLLDRSNDGYT
>13|TRBV30
AWTWLTGGRTEAF
>15|TRBV7-2
ASGVGDRGRGGGELF
>12|TRBV7-9
ASSYGTGRNTIY
>14|TRBV7-2
ASSLGPGQGGGELF
>12|TRBV11-2
ASSRRREGYEQY
>14|TRBV7-2
ASSLSIAGGTDTQY
>14|TRBV5-1
ASSLEFGATNEKLF
>12|TRBV25-1
ASSEQGYTDTQY
>13|TRBV5-1
ASSRPGTGEETQY
>13|TRBV28
ASSLGSTGGHEQY
>9|TRBV2
ARTVNTEAF
>13|TRBV11-2
ASSWRTSGAYEQY
>13|TRBV6-5
ASSYSIRGYEKLF
>11|TRBV29-1
SVGRGDSYEQY
>10|TRBV28
ASSMTGGEQY
>12|TRBV11-3
ASSPRGMNTEAF
>14|TRBV7-9
ASSQGLAGVRYEQY
>13|TRBV15
ATSTVTGSNQPQH
>14|TRBV9
ASSVGSGGAVDTQY
>11|TRBV27
ASSLSLERGQF
>13|TRBV6-5
ASTLRVSGANVLT
>11|TRBV9
ASSVGAGEGYT
>14|TRBV4-1
ASSQAQLAVSYEQY
>12|TRBV14
ASSQPGMNTEAF
>12|TRBV6-5
ASSKEQPANEQF